One sample yielded the 3 T cell receptor beta chains listed below, sequenced in a study of T cells in Graves' hyperthyroidism and ophthalmopathy. Amplified TCR beta CDR3 regions derived from RNA transcripts. Primed by the HTBI set, a first-round RT-PCR was run on the TCR CDR3. TCRdb processed the multiplex PCR reads anew with MiXCR; each CDR3 protein has one entry. The sample carries some 500,000 distinct CDR3 sequences, around 24% recorded once. The material sequenced was blood. The source of these receptors is a woman in her 30s with Graves' ophthalmopathy.

This chain connects TRBV6-2 or TRBV6-3 to TRBJ1-2, with 11 bases aligning to TRBD1. V was pared by 5 bases and J by 9 bases, with 11 bases of the junction left unmatched. Per the germline V gene, CDR1 is MNHEY and CDR2 is SVGEGT. This CDR3 spans 15 amino acids. This CDR3 is CASSRPGQGVESYTF. CDR3 coding DNA: TGTGCCAGCAGTAGACCGGGACAGGGGGTTGAGAGCTACACCTTC.

This clonotype appeared a few times. This chain links TRBV6-1 with TRBJ1-3, with D unresolved. The ends were cut back, 0 bases at V and 7 bases at J, with 4 bases in the middle. The germline CDR1 and CDR2 sequences are MNHNS and SASEGT. The CDR3 is 12 amino acids. The CDR3 nucleotides read TGTGCCAGCAGTGAAGCAGGGAACACCATATATTTT. This sequence encodes CASSEAGNTIYF.

This clonotype was counted ten times or more. The J gene is TRBJ1-2, the V gene TRBV2, with D perhaps TRBD1 (5 bases). Trimming pared 7 bases from V and 4 bases from J, leaving 16 bases between. The CDR3 has 14 amino acids. The germline gives CDR1 SNHLY, CDR2 FYNNEI. Here the CDR3 reads CASTEGRVGYGYTF. The CDR3 nucleotides read TGTGCCAGCACAGAGGGCAGGGTGGGCTATGGCTACACCTTC.